What follows are 29 T cell receptor beta chains derived from one specimen sequenced in a study of human T cells and chemical hapten exposure. TCRdb re-analysed the RACE reads in MiXCR, keeping a single row per CDR3 protein. Of a few hundred thousand distinct CDR3 sequences in the sample, about 6% were seen once. Time point: patch test 2, 6 weeks after DPC sensitization. Treatment given: therapeutic diphenylcyclopropenone sensitization with weekly scalp DPC. This material consisted of whole blood, taken in connection with sensitization to the hapten diphenylcyclopropenone (DPC). The receptors were sampled from a woman aged 18-29 years with alopecia areata. Some clones in this sample may be carry-over from other donors' samples.

This clonotype was seen a few times. This sequence joins TRBV5-1 and TRBJ1-5; unclear D gene. The CDR3 spans 15 residues. Trimming took off 0 bases at V and 4 bases at J, with 11 bases between the two ends. Germline V gene data show CDR1 as SGHRS and CDR2 as YFSETQ. Here the CDR3 reads CASSLDAGLNQPQHF. The CDR3 nucleotides read TGCGCCAGCAGCTTGGATGCGGGATTAAATCAGCCCCAGCATTTT. The full variable domain, in which reference TRBV5-1 and TRBJ1-5 provide the parts outside the CDR3, is KAGVTQTPRYLIKTRGQQVTLSCSPISGHRSVSWYQQTPGQGLQFLFEYFSETQRNKGNFPGRFSGRQFSNSRSEMNVSTLELGDSALYLCASSLDAGLNQPQHFGDGTRLSIL.

The rearrangement uses TRBV6-4 and TRBJ2-5; D perhaps matches TRBD1 (5 bases). CDR1 MRHNA and CDR2 SNTAGT come from the germline V gene. V was shortened by 2 bases and J by 3 bases, with 7 bases between the two germline ends. There are 13 residues in the CDR3. The CDR3 sequence is CASSDGQKETQYF. The DNA for the CDR3 is TGTGCCAGCAGTGACGGACAAAAAGAGACCCAGTACTTC.

This clonotype was seen only a few times. The chain has TRBV7-9 and TRBJ2-5; D is ambiguous. The CDR3 extends over 14 amino acids. V lost 0 bases and J lost 3, with 8 bases in between. Germline-derived CDR1 and CDR2 are SEHNR and FQNEAQ (reference sequence). The CDR3 sequence is CASSLALGEETQYF. CDR3 DNA: TGTGCCAGCAGCTTAGCGCTGGGCGAAGAGACCCAGTACTTC.

This clonotype occurred many times. The rearrangement joins TRBV20-1 to TRBJ1-1; TRBD1 agrees at 11 bases. This CDR3 has 14 amino acids. The junction had 7 bases not matched to a gene; V was cut back by 6 bases and J by 4 bases. Per the germline V gene, CDR1 is DFQATT and CDR2 is SNEGSKA (reference sequence). DNA for the CDR3: TGCAGTGCCCGCACCGGGACAGGGGGCACTGAAGCTTTCTTT. It yields the protein CSARTGTGGTEAFF.

V and J are TRBV28 and TRBJ2-2; D not certain. Trimming shortened V by 4 bases and J by 8 bases, and 14 bases separated the two germline ends. The CDR3 length is 14 residues. Germline loops: CDR1 MDHEN, CDR2 SYDVKM. CDR3 DNA: TGTGCCAGCAGTTCCTCCGGACCCGTGGGGGAGCTGTTTTTT. Protein: CASSSSGPVGELFF.

The sample holds many counts of this clonotype. This sequence joins TRBV28 and TRBJ1-5; unclear D gene. Germline V gene data show CDR1 as MDHEN and CDR2 as SYDVKM. Trimming shortened V by 3 bases and J by 2 bases, and 11 bases separated the two germline ends. The CDR3 is 15 amino acids. CDR3 residues: CASSFAGRGNQPQHF. The DNA for the CDR3 is TGTGCCAGCAGTTTTGCCGGGAGAGGCAATCAGCCCCAGCATTTT. Variable domain in full (rest from reference TRBV28 and TRBJ1-5): DVKVTQSSRYLVKRTGEKVFLECVQDMDHENMFWYRQDPGLGLRLIYFSYDVKMKEKGDIPEGYSVSREKKERFSLILESASTNQTSMYLCASSFAGRGNQPQHFGDGTRLSIL.

This clonotype was observed a few times. The genes are TRBV7-2 and TRBJ2-2, with D hard to call. The CDR3 contains 16 residues. Germline-derived CDR1 and CDR2 are SGHTA and FQGNSA. The germline V and J ends were trimmed by 5 bases and 4 bases, with 17 bases remaining between them. The CDR3 DNA reads TGTGCCAGCAGCCTCTCGGACCGCTCGAGCACCGGGGAGCTGTTTTTT. It codes for CASSLSDRSSTGELFF.

V gene TRBV20-1 combines with J gene TRBJ2-3; either TRBD1 or TRBD2 may supply D (5 bases each). Germline values: CDR1 DFQATT, CDR2 SNEGSKA (reference sequence). V was clipped by 3 bases and J by 8 bases, with 21 bases between them. The CDR3 runs 15 residues. CDR3 loop: CSARGEARHIVTQYF. The CDR3 DNA follows: TGCAGTGCTAGGGGGGAAGCCCGCCACATTGTTACGCAGTATTTT.

The J gene is TRBJ2-5, the V gene TRBV5-5; no firm D call. The V gene's germline CDR1 is SGHKS and CDR2 YYEKEE (reference sequence). CDR3 length: 13 residues. V lost 0 bases to trimming and J lost 5 bases, with 8 bases between them. CDR3: CASSLAAGETQYF. For the CDR3, the DNA is TGTGCCAGCAGCTTGGCCGCTGGGGAGACCCAGTACTTC.

The rearrangement links TRBV6-6 to TRBJ2-5; D gene unclear. Trimming stripped 4 bases from V and 6 bases from J, with 9 bases between. CDR3 size: 12 residues. CDR1 is MNHNY, CDR2 SVGAGI, per germline (reference sequence). CDR3 sequence (DNA): TGTGCCAGCAGTTCCAACTCTAAGACCCAGTACTTC. Translation gives CASSSNSKTQYF.

The V and J genes are TRBV2 and TRBJ1-2; 8 bases line up with TRBD1. The CDR3 has 15 residues. Trimming cost V 2 bases and J 6 bases; bases outside gene matches: 8. Germline CDR1 reads SNHLY; CDR2 reads FYNNEI. The chain's CDR3 is CASSEWVRGQNGYTF. The CDR3 DNA sequence: TGTGCCAGCAGTGAATGGGTCAGGGGGCAAAATGGCTACACCTTC. The complete variable domain, with remaining parts taken from reference TRBV2 and TRBJ1-2, reads EPEVTQTPSHQVTQMGQEVILRCVPISNHLYFYWYRQILGQKVEFLVSFYNNEISEKSEIFDDQFSVERPDGSNFTLKIRSTKLEDSAMYFCASSEWVRGQNGYTFGSGTRLTVV.

This clonotype was counted many times. The gene calls are TRBV29-1 and TRBJ1-1; no definite D call. With 0 bases removed from V and 1 base from J, the gap between germline ends came to 6 bases. CDR1 and CDR2 (germline): SQVTM, ANQGSEA. CDR3 length: 13 amino acids. This CDR3 is CSVEDEGNTEAFF. In nucleotides, the CDR3 is TGCAGCGTTGAAGATGAAGGGAACACTGAAGCTTTCTTT.

This clonotype showed up just a few times. The genes are TRBV4-3 and TRBJ2-5, with D perhaps matching TRBD2 (6 bases). Germline V gene lookup returns CDR1 LGHNA and CDR2 YSLEER. The CDR3 length is 15 residues. Trimming took 1 base from V and 6 from J, leaving 15 bases between them. Written as DNA, the CDR3 is TGCGCCAGCAGCCAAGTGGGAGCAGGAGGGCAGACCCAGTACTTC. It translates to CASSQVGAGGQTQYF.

This clonotype was seen many times. V gene TRBV9 combines with J gene TRBJ1-2, with D perhaps matching TRBD1 (6 bases). CDR3 length equals 17 residues. Germline loops: CDR1 SGDLS, CDR2 YYNGEE. The V and J ends lost 1 base and 3 bases respectively, with 19 bases between them. CDR3 sequence (DNA): TGTGCCAGCAGCGTATATCGCCGCGGGGGGCTCCACTATGGCTACACCTTC. This encodes CASSVYRRGGLHYGYTF.

This clonotype was counted a few times. The CDR3, as DNA: TGTGCCAGCAGTGACGACAGGGAACTGAACATTCAGTACTTC. It specifies CASSDDRELNIQYF. The rearrangement joins TRBV6-2 or TRBV6-3 to TRBJ2-4, with 7 positions matching TRBD1. CDR3 length: 14 residues. V lost 5 bases, J lost 7 bases, and 8 bases stayed unmatched. Per germline, CDR1 MNHEY and CDR2 SVGEGT.

This clonotype was seen more than once but under ten times. V usage is TRBV4-2 and J usage is TRBJ2-5; TRBD2 matches at 15 bases. The junction had 5 bases not matched to a gene; V was cut back by 5 bases and J by 1 base. From germline, CDR1 is LGHNA and CDR2 YNFKEQ. This CDR3 has 17 residues. CDR3 amino acids: CASSLGTSGGTQETQYF. As DNA, the CDR3 is TGTGCCAGCAGCTTGGGGACTAGCGGGGGGACCCAAGAGACCCAGTACTTC.

This clonotype has only a few counts. This sequence joins TRBV7-9 and TRBJ1-2, with D perhaps TRBD1 (5 bases). Germline V gene lookup returns CDR1 SEHNR and CDR2 FQNEAQ (reference sequence). The CDR3 sequence is 13 residues long. V was clipped by 5 bases and J by 2 bases, with 9 bases between them. CDR3 loop: CASSRDWNYGYTF. The DNA for the CDR3 is TGTGCCAGCAGCCGGGACTGGAACTATGGCTACACCTTC.

Ten or more counts support this clonotype. This chain connects TRBV6-5 to TRBJ2-5; 7 nucleotides align to TRBD2. This CDR3 contains 16 residues. Germline V CDR1 and CDR2: MNHEY, SVGAGI. Losses at the gene ends were 2 bases for V and 4 bases for J; bases not matched to a gene: 10. This CDR3 reads CASSYPTGREGETQYF. For the CDR3, the DNA is TGTGCCAGCAGTTACCCTACGGGCAGGGAGGGAGAGACCCAGTACTTC.

The rearrangement uses TRBV20-1 and TRBJ1-6; TRBD1 agrees at 8 bases. This CDR3 contains 16 residues. Germline lookup yields CDR1 DFQATT and CDR2 SNEGSKA (reference sequence). Losses at the gene ends were 0 bases for V and 1 base for J; bases not matched to a gene: 2. CDR3 nucleotides: TGCAGTGCTAGAGAACAGGGGGGGTCCTATAATTCACCCCTCCACTTT. The encoded protein is CSAREQGGSYNSPLHF.

The rearrangement links TRBV6-4 to TRBJ2-1, with D hard to call. V was cut by 2 bases and J by 8 bases, with 10 bases left in between. This CDR3 is built from 13 residues. Germline V gives CDR1 MRHNA, CDR2 SNTAGT. For the CDR3, the DNA is TGTGCCAGCAGTGACAGGGATAGTGATGAGCAGTTCTTC. Translating it yields CASSDRDSDEQFF.

This clonotype came up a few times. Written as DNA, the CDR3 is TGTGCCAGCAGTTTAGTGGGGGGTCGCACAGATACGCAGTATTTT. Protein: CASSLVGGRTDTQYF. J is TRBJ2-3 and V is TRBV12-3 or TRBV12-4, with TRBD2 as a possible D gene (6 bases). Trimming cost V 1 base and J 1 base, with 9 bases left between them. The CDR3 runs 15 residues.

This clonotype showed up many times. The rearrangement uses TRBV6-6 and TRBJ1-1; a possible D gene is TRBD1 (5 bases). The CDR3 loop spans 14 amino acids. Germline CDR1 is MNHNY and CDR2 is SVGAGI (reference sequence). Trimming left V 6 bases short and J 6 bases short, with 17 bases between. Here the CDR3 reads CASRGGFVVSEAFF. CDR3 bases: TGTGCCAGCAGGGGGGGGTTCGTGGTCTCTGAAGCTTTCTTT.

This clonotype was seen many times. The chain employs TRBV3-1 and TRBJ1-4; D remains ambiguous. Looked up from germline, CDR1 is LGHDT and CDR2 is YNNKEL (reference sequence). The V end was cut by 0 bases, the J end by 7 bases, with 9 bases between. The length of the CDR3 is 14 residues. The CDR3 region has the DNA TGTGCCAGCAGCCAAGAGGCCGGACCTGAAAAACTGTTTTTT. This codes for CASSQEAGPEKLFF.

This clonotype was recorded a few times. The chain uses TRBV4-1 and TRBJ1-5; D gene ambiguous. This CDR3 region has 16 residues. Germline V gene data show CDR1 as MGHRA and CDR2 as YSYEKL. V was pared by 1 base and J by 0 bases, with 10 bases between. The CDR3 sequence: CASSQGQTGSNQPQHF. The CDR3 DNA is TGCGCCAGCAGCCAAGGTCAAACGGGTAGCAATCAGCCCCAGCATTTT.

This clonotype was recorded at least ten times. This chain connects TRBV2 to TRBJ2-6; D not resolved. Germline V CDR1 and CDR2: SNHLY, FYNNEI. Trimming pared 3 bases from V and 0 bases from J, leaving 3 bases between. The CDR3 loop spans 14 amino acids. The CDR3: CASSDISGANVLTF. For the CDR3, the DNA is TGTGCCAGCAGTGATATCTCTGGGGCCAACGTCCTGACTTTC. The full variable domain, in which reference TRBV2 and TRBJ2-6 provide the parts outside the CDR3, is EPEVTQTPSHQVTQMGQEVILRCVPISNHLYFYWYRQILGQKVEFLVSFYNNEISEKSEIFDDQFSVERPDGSNFTLKIRSTKLEDSAMYFCASSDISGANVLTFGAGSRLTVL.

V gene TRBV7-9 combines with J gene TRBJ1-1; unclear D gene. The V end was cut by 1 base, the J end by 4 bases, with 10 bases between. CDR3 length: 14 amino acids. The germline V gene has CDR1 SEHNR and CDR2 FQNEAQ (reference sequence). The CDR3 coding sequence is TGTGCCAGCAGCTTAGTAGTCACCAGCACTGAAGCTTTCTTT. As protein: CASSLVVTSTEAFF.

This clonotype was picked up many times. The chain links TRBV12-5 to TRBJ1-5; 7 bases fit TRBD1. The length of the CDR3 is 13 residues. The trim removed 6 bases at V and 6 bases at J, leaving 5 bases unmatched. Germline V gene data show CDR1 as LGHNT and CDR2 as FRNRAP. This chain's CDR3 is CASGLTGLQPQHF. Written as DNA, the CDR3 is TGTGCTAGTGGCCTGACAGGGCTTCAGCCCCAGCATTTT. The full variable domain, rest sourced from reference TRBV12-5 and TRBJ1-5, is DARVTQTPRHKVTEMGQEVTMRCQPILGHNTVFWYRQTMMQGLELLAYFRNRAPLDDSGMPKDRFSAEMPDATLATLKIQPSEPRDSAVYFCASGLTGLQPQHFGDGTRLSIL.

V and J are TRBV11-2 and TRBJ2-5; 10 bases map to TRBD2. The V gene's germline CDR1 is SGHAT and CDR2 FQNNGV. The CDR3 consists of 17 residues. With V trimmed by 2 bases and J by 2 bases, 8 bases remained unmatched. The CDR3 DNA reads TGTGCCAGCAGCTTAACGTTAGCGGGGGGAATACAAGAGACCCAGTACTTC. As protein: CASSLTLAGGIQETQYF.

This clonotype showed up many times. V gene TRBV6-5 combines with J gene TRBJ1-1, with 9 bases aligning to TRBD1. The CDR3 totals 15 residues. Germline trimming cut 5 bases from V and 3 bases from J; bases unmatched to any gene: 7. Germline V gene data show CDR1 as MNHEY and CDR2 as SVGAGI. DNA of the CDR3: TGTGCCAGCAGTGTGACAGGGGGAGGGTACACTGAAGCTTTCTTT. Protein sequence: CASSVTGGGYTEAFF.